Listed below are T cell receptor beta chains from one sample, sequenced in a study of blood T cell repertoires in COVID-19. Assay used: immunoSEQ multiplex PCR; TCRdb lists only in-frame clones, some missing. The sample contains roughly 68,000 clones, about 90% of which appear only once. Sequencing was carried out using peripheral blood. These receptors all come from a man aged 45 to 65 with COVID-19, enrolled during active disease. Both conserved end residues are part of each CDR3. A D gene is named only where the DNA matches it firmly. Size is omitted from some rows. Given values are once, few, many or a class for expanded clones.

clone_size j_call d_call v_call cdr3_aa cdr3_nt
- TRBJ1-4 - TRBV7-8 CASSLASGANEKLFF TGTGCCAGCAGCTTAGCGTCGGGGGCTAATGAAAAACTGTTTTTT
- TRBJ1-1 TRBD1 TRBV18 CASSPAGQGPMNTEAFF TGTGCCAGCTCACCTGCGGGACAGGGACCCATGAACACTGAAGCTTTCTTT
- TRBJ2-3 - TRBV7-2 CASSLALLTDTQYF TGTGCCAGCAGCTTAGCCCTCCTCACAGATACGCAGTATTTT
few TRBJ1-1 - TRBV5-5 CASSRTVGTEAFF TGTGCCAGCAGCCGGACAGTGGGGACTGAAGCTTTCTTT
- TRBJ2-5 TRBD2 TRBV4-1 CASSQYSGTQETQYF TGCGCCAGCAGCCAATATAGCGGGACGCAAGAGACCCAGTACTTC
once TRBJ2-1 - TRBV7-9 CAPGGQLNSYNEQFF TGTGCACCTGGTGGACAACTCAACTCCTACAATGAGCAGTTCTTC
- TRBJ2-2 TRBD1 TRBV5-1 CASSQGDLAGELFF TGCGCCTCTTCCCAGGGGGACCTGGCCGGGGAGCTGTTTTTT
- TRBJ2-7 TRBD1 TRBV27 CASSLLRQGGNYEQYF TGTGCCAGCAGTTTACTCCGACAGGGGGGGAACTACGAGCAGTACTTC
- TRBJ1-2 - TRBV18 CASSPGMNYGYTF TGTGCCAGCTCGCCGGGGATGAACTATGGCTACACCTTC
- TRBJ2-7 - TRBV2 CASSNQHLARSSYEQYF TGTGCCAGCAGCAACCAGCATCTAGCGAGAAGCTCCTACGAGCAGTACTTC
- TRBJ1-4 TRBD1 TRBV6-2/TRBV6-3 CASSSRTGDRGNEKLFF TGTGCCAGCAGCTCCAGGACTGGGGACAGGGGAAATGAAAAACTGTTTTTT
- TRBJ2-2 - TRBV7-3 CASSYEMSTTGELFF TGTGCCAGCAGCTATGAGATGAGTACGACCGGGGAGCTGTTTTTT
- TRBJ1-1 TRBD1 TRBV19 CASSIDWVGGLPAEAFF TGTGCCAGTAGTATAGATTGGGTAGGGGGCCTACCCGCTGAAGCTTTCTTT
- TRBJ1-6 - TRBV5-1 CASSWREAKNSPLHF TGCGCCAGCAGCTGGCGGGAGGCGAAGAATTCACCCCTCCACTTT
- TRBJ2-7 - TRBV6-5 CASRLTGRSDEQYF TGTGCCAGCAGACTGACAGGAAGGTCCGACGAGCAGTACTTC
few TRBJ1-1 - TRBV7-8 CASSLDQGRTEAFF TGTGCCAGCAGCTTAGATCAGGGAAGGACTGAAGCTTTCTTT
- TRBJ2-7 TRBD1 TRBV18 CASSPTAPQGALTYEQYF TGTGCCAGCTCACCGACTGCCCCACAGGGGGCCCTAACCTACGAGCAGTACTTC
- TRBJ1-5 - TRBV6-5 CASTLGQISNQPQHF TGTGCCAGCACTCTCGGACAAATTAGCAATCAGCCCCAGCATTTT
- TRBJ1-1 TRBD1 TRBV18 CASSLDRANTEAFF TGTGCCAGCTCACTGGACAGGGCGAACACTGAAGCTTTCTTT
- TRBJ2-3 - TRBV19 CASSIGGTDTQYF TGTGCCAGTAGTATAGGCGGCACAGATACGCAGTATTTT
- TRBJ1-1 - TRBV1 CTSSQEGGPKNTEAFF TGCACCAGCAGCCAAGAAGGGGGACCTAAGAACACTGAAGCTTTCTTT
- TRBJ1-5 - TRBV29-1 CSVEQGRNQPQHF TGCAGCGTTGAGCAGGGTCGCAATCAGCCCCAGCATTTT
- TRBJ2-7 - TRBV29-1 CSVLQGWVAGEYF TGCAGCGTGCTCCAGGGTTGGGTGGCTGGGGAGTACTTC
- TRBJ2-3 - TRBV5-5 CASSLAGLADTQYF TGTGCCAGCAGCTTGGCCGGTTTGGCAGATACGCAGTATTTT
- TRBJ1-2 TRBD1 TRBV2 CASSKQGRDGYTF TGTGCCAGCAGTAAACAGGGGCGGGATGGCTACACCTTC
- TRBJ2-7 TRBD1 TRBV5-8 CASSLTGQGAGEQYF TGTGCCAGCAGCTTGACCGGACAGGGGGCGGGGGAGCAGTACTTC
few TRBJ1-4 - TRBV3-1/TRBV3-2 CASSHTGRENEKLFF TGTGCCAGCAGCCATACGGGAAGAGAAAATGAAAAACTGTTTTTT
- TRBJ2-3 TRBD1 TRBV7-3 CASNPDRGTDTQYF TGTGCCAGCAACCCAGACAGGGGCACAGATACGCAGTATTTT
- TRBJ1-1 TRBD1 TRBV7-2 CASSSQTGLNTEAFF TGTGCCAGCAGCTCCCAGACAGGGTTGAACACTGAAGCTTTCTTT
- TRBJ1-1 - TRBV6-5 CASSRERMNTEAFF TGTGCCAGCAGTCGGGAGAGAATGAACACTGAAGCTTTCTTT
- TRBJ2-7 TRBD2 TRBV5-1 CASSLEPGARRLAGGEQYF TGCGCCAGCAGCTTGGAACCGGGGGCGCGGAGACTAGCGGGAGGCGAGCAGTACTTC
- TRBJ1-5 - TRBV7-4 CASSPVTAPFYPSNQPQHF TGTGCCAGCAGCCCCGTCACAGCTCCCTTTTATCCTAGCAATCAGCCCCAGCATTTT
- TRBJ1-6 TRBD1 TRBV5-1 CASSSRQGTHSPLHF TGCGCCAGCAGCAGTCGACAGGGGACACATTCACCCCTCCACTTT
- TRBJ2-2 - TRBV9 CASSVHSNPGNTGELFF TGTGCCAGCAGCGTACACTCCAACCCGGGGAACACCGGGGAGCTGTTTTTT
- TRBJ1-1 TRBD1 TRBV19 CASRIDRGRTEAFF TGTGCCAGTAGAATTGACAGGGGGCGGACTGAAGCTTTCTTT
- TRBJ2-3 - TRBV6-6 CASSYQRDTQYF TGTGCCAGCAGCTACCAACGGGATACGCAGTATTTT
- TRBJ1-6 TRBD1 TRBV6-5 CASSYWDRENSPLHF TGTGCCAGCAGTTACTGGGACAGGGAAAATTCACCCCTCCACTTT
- TRBJ2-2 - TRBV4-2 CASSQDGEMNTGELFF TGTGCCAGCAGCCAAGATGGGGAGATGAACACCGGGGAGCTGTTTTTT
- TRBJ2-7 - TRBV5-6 CASSLVTPSYEQYF TGTGCCAGCAGCTTGGTGACACCTTCCTACGAGCAGTACTTC
- TRBJ1-4 - TRBV2 CASKAGANEKLFF TGTGCCAGCAAGGCAGGGGCAAATGAAAAACTGTTTTTT
- TRBJ1-5 - TRBV23-1 CASNANRDISRQGQPQHF TGCGCCAGCAACGCCAACCGGGACATAAGTCGACAAGGGCAGCCCCAGCATTTT
once TRBJ1-4 - TRBV27 CASSLSYSGPQSKKLFF TGTGCCAGCAGTTTATCGTACAGCGGCCCTCAATCGAAAAAACTGTTTTTT